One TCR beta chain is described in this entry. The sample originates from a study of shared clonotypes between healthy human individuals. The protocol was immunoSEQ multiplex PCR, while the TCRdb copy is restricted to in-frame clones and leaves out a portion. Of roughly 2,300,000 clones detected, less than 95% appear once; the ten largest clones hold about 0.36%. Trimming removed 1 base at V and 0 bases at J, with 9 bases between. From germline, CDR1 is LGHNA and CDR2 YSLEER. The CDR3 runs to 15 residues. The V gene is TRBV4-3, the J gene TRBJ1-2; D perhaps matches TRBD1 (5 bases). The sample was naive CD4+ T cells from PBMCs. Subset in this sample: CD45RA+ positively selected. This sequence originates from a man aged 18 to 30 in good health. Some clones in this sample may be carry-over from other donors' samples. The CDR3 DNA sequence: TGCGCCAGCAGCCAAGCCCAGGGATCTAACTATGGCTACACCTTC. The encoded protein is CASSQAQGSNYGYTF.